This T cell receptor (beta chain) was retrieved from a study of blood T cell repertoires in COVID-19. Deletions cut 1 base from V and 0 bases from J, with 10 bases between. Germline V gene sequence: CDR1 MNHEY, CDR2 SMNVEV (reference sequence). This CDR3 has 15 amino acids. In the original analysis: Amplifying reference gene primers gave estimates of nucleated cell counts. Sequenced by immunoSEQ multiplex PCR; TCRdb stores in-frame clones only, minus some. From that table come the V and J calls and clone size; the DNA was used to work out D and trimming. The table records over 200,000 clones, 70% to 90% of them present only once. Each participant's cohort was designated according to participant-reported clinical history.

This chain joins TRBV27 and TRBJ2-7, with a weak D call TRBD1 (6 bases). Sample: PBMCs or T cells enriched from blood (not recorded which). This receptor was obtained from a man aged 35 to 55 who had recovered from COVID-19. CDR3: CASSLLGASSYEQYF. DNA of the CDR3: TGTGCCAGCAGTTTATTGGGGGCTAGCTCCTACGAGCAGTACTTC.